The clone carrying this TCR beta chain has ten or more counts. Its antigen remains unidentified. This specimen comes from a study of T cell repertoires in cytomegalovirus infection. On the study more broadly: Both CMV infection and a matching HLA type were indicated by public TCR beta signatures.

The CDR3 consists of 15 residues. Per germline, CDR1 SEHNR and CDR2 FQNEAQ (reference sequence). V was trimmed by 4 bases and J by 6 bases, leaving 16 bases between them. Each CDR3 protein is one row after TCRdb ran MiXCR on the reads. The sample carries roughly 230,000 distinct CDR3 sequences, around an eighth recorded once. Findings and caveats of the study: Summed public TCR beta family frequency identified CMV carriers bearing the relevant HLA.

The source of this sequence is a human donor in good health (CMV status not recorded). Some clones in this sample may be carry-over from other donors' samples. Sequencing was carried out using PBMCs. The chain is built from TRBV7-9 and TRBJ2-4, with TRBD2 as a possible D gene (7 bases). The CDR3 region is CASSSPGGVVNIQYF. As DNA, the CDR3 is TGTGCCAGCAGCTCCCCGGGGGGCGTCGTAAACATTCAGTACTTC.